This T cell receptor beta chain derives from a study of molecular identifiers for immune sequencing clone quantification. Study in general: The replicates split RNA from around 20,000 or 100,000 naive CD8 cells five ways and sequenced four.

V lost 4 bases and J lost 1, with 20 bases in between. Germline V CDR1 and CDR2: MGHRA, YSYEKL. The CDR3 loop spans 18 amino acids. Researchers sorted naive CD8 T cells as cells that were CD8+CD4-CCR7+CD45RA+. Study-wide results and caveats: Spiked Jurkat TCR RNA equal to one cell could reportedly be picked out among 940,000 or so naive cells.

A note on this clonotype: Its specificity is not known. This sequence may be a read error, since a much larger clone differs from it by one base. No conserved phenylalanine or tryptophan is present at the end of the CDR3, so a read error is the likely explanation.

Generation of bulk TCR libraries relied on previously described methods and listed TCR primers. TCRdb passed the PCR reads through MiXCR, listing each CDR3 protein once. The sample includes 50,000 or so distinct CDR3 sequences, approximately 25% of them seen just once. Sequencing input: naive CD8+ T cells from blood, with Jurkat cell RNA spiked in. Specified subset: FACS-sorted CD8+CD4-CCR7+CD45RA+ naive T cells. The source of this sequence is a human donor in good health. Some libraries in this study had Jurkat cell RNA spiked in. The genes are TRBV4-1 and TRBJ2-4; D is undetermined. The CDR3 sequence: CASSLNWLPQEAKNIQYL. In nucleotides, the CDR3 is TGCGCCAGCAGCCTCAATTGGTTACCCCAGGAGGCCAAAAACATTCAGTACCTC.